Below, 21 T cell receptor beta chains from the same sample are listed, as sequenced in a study of regulatory T cells. Primers: 52 TRBV forward and 13 TRBJ reverse. Generated by immunoSEQ multiplex PCR, the TCRdb table keeps only in-frame clones and is missing some. The table lists roughly 10,000 clones, 84% of them singletons. Sequencing used CD8+ T cells sorted from blood. The receptors derive from a person aged 18-29 years with CD3G deficiency.

In its sample, this clone was seen a few times. The chain links TRBV19 to TRBJ2-1; 8 bases line up with TRBD2. Germline trimming cut 11 bases from V and 7 bases from J; bases unmatched to any gene: 16. The CDR3 contains 15 residues. Germline V gene data show CDR1 as LNHDA and CDR2 as SQIVND (reference sequence). CDR3 nucleotides: TGTGCCTCATCATCGGGTGCGGGAGGTAAGAATGAGCAGTTCTTC. Amino acids: CASSSGAGGKNEQFF.

This sequence joins TRBV28 and TRBJ2-7, with 13 positions matching TRBD2. This CDR3 has 17 amino acids. The germline V gene has CDR1 MDHEN and CDR2 SYDVKM. V trimming: 5 bases; J trimming: 6 bases; junction bases outside the gene matches: 13. The CDR3, as DNA: TGTGCCAGCAGTCGGACTAGCGGGAGAAACCACCGTCGCGAGCAGTACTTC. It yields the protein CASSRTSGRNHRREQYF.

The chain is built from TRBV21-1 and TRBJ2-2. TRBV21-1 is a recognized pseudogene. The CDR3 runs 13 residues. The DNA of the CDR3 is TGTGCCCCCTTAAGGGTATACACCGGGGAGCTGTTTTTT. It codes for CAPLRVYTGELFF.

The rearrangement joins TRBV27 to TRBJ2-7; 7 bases are shared with TRBD1. The CDR3 length is 13 residues. Germline CDR1 MNHEY, CDR2 SMNVEV (reference sequence). Trimming at V came to 8 bases and at J to 2 bases, leaving 6 bases not matched to a gene. CDR3 loop: CASASGQTYEQYF. DNA for the CDR3: TGTGCCAGCGCCTCGGGACAGACCTACGAGCAGTACTTC.

The gene calls are TRBV10-2 and TRBJ1-5, with D unresolved. V lost 1 base and J 3 bases, leaving 7 bases between the germline ends. Germline-derived CDR1 and CDR2 are WSHSY and SAAADI. This CDR3 has 14 residues. The CDR3 loop is CASSEWGSNQPQHF. Written as DNA, the CDR3 is TGCGCCAGCAGTGAGTGGGGATCCAATCAGCCCCAGCATTTT.

This chain links TRBV19 with TRBJ1-1; 8 nucleotides match TRBD1. V lost 6 bases, J lost 1 base, and 1 base stayed unmatched. Germline lookup yields CDR1 LNHDA and CDR2 SQIVND (reference sequence). The CDR3 runs 13 residues. The CDR3 loop reads CASRDRANTEAFF. The DNA for the CDR3 is TGTGCCAGTAGGGACAGGGCGAACACTGAAGCTTTCTTT.

This clone occurred once. The chain combines TRBV9 with TRBJ1-6, with D possibly TRBD1 on 5 matching bases. In germline, CDR1 is SGDLS, CDR2 YYNGEE. Trimming pared 3 bases from V and 6 bases from J, leaving 10 bases between. CDR3 size: 14 residues. DNA of the CDR3: TGTGCCAGCAGCGCTGGGGGTGGTAATTCACCCCTCCACTTT. Protein product: CASSAGGGNSPLHF.

The chain uses TRBV7-3 and TRBJ1-1; D gene ambiguous. CDR3 length equals 14 residues. Germline-derived CDR1 and CDR2 are SGHTA and FQGTGA. V lost 5 bases and J lost 0, with 10 bases in between. The chain's CDR3 is CASSPGPLNTEAFF. The CDR3 DNA reads TGTGCCAGCAGCCCCGGACCGTTGAACACTGAAGCTTTCTTT.

The chain uses TRBV7-9 and TRBJ2-1; 8 nucleotides agree with TRBD2. The CDR3 length is 15 residues. Trimming at V came to 4 bases and at J to 4 bases, leaving 6 bases not matched to a gene. Germline V gene lookup returns CDR1 SEHNR and CDR2 FQNEAQ (reference sequence). The CDR3 region has the DNA TGTGCCAGCAGCTCGGTGGGCGGGAGGTACAATGAGCAGTTCTTC. Amino acid sequence: CASSSVGGRYNEQFF.

The CDR3 DNA reads as TGCGCCAGCAGCCAAGATTGGAGAAGCTTTAATGAAAAACTGTTTTTT. It is translated as CASSQDWRSFNEKLFF. This chain links TRBV4-1 with TRBJ1-4; D is undetermined. Germline CDR1 reads MGHRA; CDR2 reads YSYEKL. This CDR3 region has 16 residues. Trimming took off 0 bases at V and 4 bases at J, with 12 bases between the two ends.

The V and J genes are TRBV27 and TRBJ2-3; 7 bases line up with TRBD1. CDR1 is MNHEY and CDR2 is SMNVEV in the germline V gene (reference sequence). Losses at the gene ends were 6 bases for V and 2 bases for J; bases not matched to a gene: 5. The CDR3 has 14 residues. This chain's CDR3 is CASSYGQDTDTQYF. CDR3 DNA sequence: TGTGCCAGCAGCTACGGACAGGACACAGATACGCAGTATTTT.

This clone appeared once. The chain carries TRBV28 and TRBJ2-1, with D perhaps matching TRBD2 (6 bases). CDR3 length equals 15 residues. Per the germline V gene, CDR1 is MDHEN and CDR2 is SYDVKM. Trimming left V 3 bases short and J 2 bases short, with 11 bases between. The CDR3 region is CASSFLSGTYNEQFF. Here the CDR3 DNA reads TGTGCCAGCAGTTTTCTTAGCGGTACCTACAATGAGCAGTTCTTC.

V gene TRBV27 combines with J gene TRBJ2-2; D remains unclear. Germline CDR1 is MNHEY and CDR2 is SMNVEV (reference sequence). CDR3 size: 12 residues. The germline V and J ends were trimmed by 6 bases and 7 bases, with 9 bases remaining between them. CDR3 sequence: CASSINGGELFF. CDR3 sequence (DNA): TGTGCCAGCAGCATCAATGGCGGGGAGCTGTTTTTT.

In this sample, this clone turned up a few times. J is TRBJ2-3 and V is TRBV5-1; 8 bases are shared with TRBD1. The germline gives CDR1 SGHRS, CDR2 YFSETQ. Unmatched junction bases numbered 3, after V lost 3 bases and J lost 3 bases. The CDR3 sequence is 14 residues long. CDR3 amino acids: CASSSGQGTDTQYF. CDR3 bases: TGCGCCAGCAGCTCCGGACAGGGTACAGATACGCAGTATTTT.

This chain links TRBV6-1 with TRBJ2-7; 9 nucleotides align to TRBD2. Unmatched junction bases numbered 6, after V lost 7 bases and J lost 5 bases. The CDR3 has 13 amino acids. Germline loops: CDR1 MNHNS, CDR2 SASEGT. The chain's CDR3 is CASTLSSGNEQYF. The DNA of the CDR3 is TGTGCCAGCACCCTGTCTAGCGGGAACGAGCAGTACTTC.

This rearrangement joins TRBV28 to TRBJ2-2; TRBD2 aligns across 8 bases. Losses at the gene ends were 7 bases for V and 6 bases for J; bases not matched to a gene: 7. Germline assignment: CDR1 MDHEN and CDR2 SYDVKM. The CDR3 contains 14 residues. CDR3 amino acids: CASTHGGGPGELFF. CDR3 in DNA: TGTGCCAGCACCCACGGGGGGGGCCCCGGGGAGCTGTTTTTT.

The genes are TRBV19 and TRBJ1-5; maybe TRBD1 (5 bases). Germline CDR1 LNHDA, CDR2 SQIVND (reference sequence). This CDR3 comprises 15 residues. The V end was cut by 5 bases, the J end by 5 bases, with 16 bases between. This CDR3 reads CASSLAGTQYQPQHF. CDR3 nucleotide sequence: TGTGCCAGTAGTCTGGCGGGGACTCAATATCAGCCCCAGCATTTT.

This chain joins TRBV11-3 and TRBJ2-2, with unresolved D. The CDR3 consists of 14 residues. V was clipped by 1 base and J by 7 bases, with 10 bases between them. Germline lookup yields CDR1 SGHNT and CDR2 YENEEA. The CDR3: CASSLALYNGELFF. The CDR3, as DNA: TGTGCCAGCAGCTTAGCTCTTTATAACGGGGAGCTGTTTTTT.

A single count supports this clone. The J gene is TRBJ2-1, the V gene TRBV10-2; 7 nucleotides line up with TRBD2. J lost 0 bases, V lost 6 bases, and 5 bases had no gene match. The length of the CDR3 is 15 residues. Germline V CDR1 and CDR2: WSHSY, SAAADI. The CDR3 DNA sequence: TGCGCCAGCAGGGCTGGCGGGGGCTCCTACAATGAGCAGTTCTTC. It yields the protein CASRAGGGSYNEQFF.

This clone showed up just a few times. The chain has TRBV6-1 and TRBJ2-7; tentatively, D is TRBD2 (6 bases). V gave up 6 bases and J gave up 6 bases, with 12 bases separating them. The length of the CDR3 is 12 residues. Germline V gene data show CDR1 as MNHNS and CDR2 as SASEGT. For the CDR3, the DNA is TGTGCCAGCAGCGACTACGGGGGCGAGCAGTACTTC. As protein: CASSDYGGEQYF.

The V call is TRBV19, the J call TRBJ2-2; D is uncertain. Germline assignment: CDR1 LNHDA and CDR2 SQIVND (reference sequence). The CDR3 length is 14 residues. V gave up 5 bases and J gave up 4 bases, with 11 bases separating them. The CDR3 loop reads CASSPWGSTGELFF. CDR3 nucleotide sequence: TGTGCCAGTAGTCCTTGGGGAAGCACCGGGGAGCTGTTTTTT.